This T cell receptor (beta chain) was observed in a study of human CD4 T cells and Enterobacteriaceae (dated by TCRdb to the early 2020s). What the research found in general, with its limitations: Ex vivo, broadly cross-reactive clonotypes appeared more expanded than specific ones, with about 55% of the 19 and about 60% of the roughly 34 in the top 5%. Reactivity of ex vivo clonotypes was inferred only by matching nucleotide sequences to CFSE-low cultures from the same donors.

Concerning this clone: Its binding antigen is unknown. Base qualities are not at hand, and no much larger clone is one base apart.

V and J are truncated by 4 bases and 0 bases respectively, leaving an intervening sequence of 12 bases. Inclusive of the bounding cysteine and phenylalanine, the CDR3 is 15 residues long. The kept DNA is CDR3 alone, 45 bases in frame from the first base. Taken from the germline V gene, the CDR1 and CDR2 loops are SGDLS and YYNGEE. Ex vivo total memory CD4+ samples were sequenced at deep level, with detection sensitivity of one cell in 200,000. The QIAamp DNA Micro Kit was used to extract genomic DNA from cell pellets, and spectrophotometry was used to check the DNA quantity and purity. The immunoSEQ multiplex PCR assay was used to amplify the TCR Vbeta CDR3 regions. Amplicons were sequenced on the Illumina HiSeq platform. Each retrieved sequence was 87 nucleotides long and included the CDR3 region. The original methods were these. Each unique productive TCR Vbeta nucleotide sequence counted as a clonotype and was quantified by productive template frequency from ImmunoSEQ Analyzer V3.0. Expanded clonotypes were defined using a threshold set at the top 5th percentile of each repertoire ranked by frequency. The R package fossil was used to compute repertoire overlap as Chao-Jaccard, and the R package MASS was used to visualize the overlap by nonmetric multidimensional scaling. TCRdb obtained this table from immuneACCESS and retained in-frame rearrangements with V and J assigned. These tables miss some clones; where compared with another copy, unresolved V genes account for less than half of the shortfall, and the remainder is unexplained. V and J calls and clone size are given by that table; D and trimming were obtained from the DNA. Present in this sample are roughly 30,000 clones, around four fifths of which were seen just once. The leading ten clones occupy around 1.7% of the sample.

Memory CD4+ T cells were FACS-sorted on a FACSAria III to over 98% purity as all CD4+ cells other than CD45RA+CCR7+CD95- naive cells. Healthy donor blood was obtained from blood donation centers in Switzerland. Positive selection with CD4 and CD14 magnetic microbeads was used to enrich total CD4+ T cells and monocytes. CD8+, CD14+, CD16+, CD56+, CD19+ and CD25-bright cells were excluded before sorting. In two blood donors, total memory CD4+ T cells were sequenced directly ex vivo to assess in vivo expansion of bacteria-reactive clonotypes. Peripheral blood mononuclear cells were isolated from donor blood using Ficoll-Paque Plus.

What was sequenced was memory CD4+ T cells from blood. This specimen's cell subset or site label, per the study, means: total memory CD4 T cells sorted directly ex vivo, unstimulated. This chain joins TRBV9 to TRBJ2-3; the D gene is possibly TRBD1 or TRBD2, each agreeing over 5 bases. The TCR comes from a human donor in good health. The CDR3 protein is CASSPLGTSTDTQYF. The DNA sequence reads TGTGCCAGCAGCCCCCTAGGGACCAGCACAGATACGCAGTATTTT.